This paragraph covers one T cell receptor beta chain sequence. The record originates from a study of control samples from healthy donors and cancer patients. Data came from immunoSEQ multiplex PCR; TCRdb stores just in-frame clones and leaves some out. In the table there are roughly 81,000 clones, 65% to 90% of which are singletons. Per germline, CDR1 SGHRS and CDR2 YFSETQ. V was clipped by 4 bases and J by 3 bases; unmatched bases: 9. This CDR3 is built from 15 residues. V and J are TRBV5-1 and TRBJ1-2; 7 nucleotides align to TRBD1. The sequence was obtained from a man aged 55 to 70 with head and neck cancer. The source material was PBMCs. Here the CDR3 reads CASSHQGDKDYGYTF. The CDR3 bases are TGCGCCAGCAGCCATCAGGGGGACAAGGACTATGGCTACACCTTC.